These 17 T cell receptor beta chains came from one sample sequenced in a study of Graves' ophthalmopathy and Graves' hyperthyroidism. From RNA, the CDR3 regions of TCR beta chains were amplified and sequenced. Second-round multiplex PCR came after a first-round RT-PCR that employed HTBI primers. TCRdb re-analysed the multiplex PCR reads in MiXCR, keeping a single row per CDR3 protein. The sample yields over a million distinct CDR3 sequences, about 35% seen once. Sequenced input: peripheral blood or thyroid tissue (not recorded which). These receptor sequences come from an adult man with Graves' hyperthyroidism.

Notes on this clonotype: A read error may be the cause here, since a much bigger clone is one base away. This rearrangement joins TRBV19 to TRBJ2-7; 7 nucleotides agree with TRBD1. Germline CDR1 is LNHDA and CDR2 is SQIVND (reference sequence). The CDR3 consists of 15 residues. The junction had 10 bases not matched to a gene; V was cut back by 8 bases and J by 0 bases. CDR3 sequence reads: CASLDVAGGSYEQYF. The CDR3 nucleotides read TGTGCCAGTCTTGACGTGGCAGGGGGCTCCTACGAGCAGTACTTC.

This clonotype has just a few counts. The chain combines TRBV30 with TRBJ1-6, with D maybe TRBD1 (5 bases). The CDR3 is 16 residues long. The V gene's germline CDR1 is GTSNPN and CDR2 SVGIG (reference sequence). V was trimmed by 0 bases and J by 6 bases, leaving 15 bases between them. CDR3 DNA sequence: TGTGCCTGGAGTGTAAAGGCAGGGATAGGTAATTCACCCCTCCACTTT. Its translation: CAWSVKAGIGNSPLHF. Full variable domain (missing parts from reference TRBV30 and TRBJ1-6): SQTIHQWPATLVQPVGSPLSLECTVEGTSNPNLYWYRQAAGRGLQLLFYSVGIGQISSEVPQNLSASRPQDRQFILSSKKLLLSDSGFYLCAWSVKAGIGNSPLHFGNGTRLTVT.

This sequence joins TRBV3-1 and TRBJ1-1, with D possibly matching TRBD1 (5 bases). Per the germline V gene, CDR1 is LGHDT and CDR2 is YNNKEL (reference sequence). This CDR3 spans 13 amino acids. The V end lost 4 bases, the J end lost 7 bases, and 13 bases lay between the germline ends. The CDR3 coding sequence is TGTGCCAGCAGCCCTCGGGGGTGGGATGAAGCTTTCTTT. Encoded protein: CASSPRGWDEAFF.

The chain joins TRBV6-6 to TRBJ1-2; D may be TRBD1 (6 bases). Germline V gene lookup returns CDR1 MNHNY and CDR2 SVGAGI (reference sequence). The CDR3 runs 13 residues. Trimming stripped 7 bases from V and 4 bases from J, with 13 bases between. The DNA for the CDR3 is TGTGCCAGCACCACGGGACAAGTCTATGGCTACACCTTC. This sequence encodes CASTTGQVYGYTF.

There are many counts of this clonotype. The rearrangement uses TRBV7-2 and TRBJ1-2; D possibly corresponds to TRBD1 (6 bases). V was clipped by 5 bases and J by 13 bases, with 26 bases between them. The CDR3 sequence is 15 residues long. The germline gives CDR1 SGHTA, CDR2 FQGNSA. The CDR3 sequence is CASSPRQAYGQGLTF. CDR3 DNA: TGTGCCAGCAGCCCACGACAGGCCTATGGGCAGGGGCTCACCTTC.

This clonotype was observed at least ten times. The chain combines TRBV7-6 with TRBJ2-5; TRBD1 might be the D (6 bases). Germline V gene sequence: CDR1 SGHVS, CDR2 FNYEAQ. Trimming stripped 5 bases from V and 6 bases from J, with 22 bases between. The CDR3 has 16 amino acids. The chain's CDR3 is CASSLQGRTTQQTQYF. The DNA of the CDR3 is TGTGCCAGCAGCCTACAGGGCAGAACAACCCAGCAGACCCAGTACTTC.

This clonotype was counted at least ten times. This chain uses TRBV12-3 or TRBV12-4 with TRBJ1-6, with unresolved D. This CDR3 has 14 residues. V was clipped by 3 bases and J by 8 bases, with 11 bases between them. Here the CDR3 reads CASSFRSGHSPLHF. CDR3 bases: TGTGCCAGCAGTTTTAGGTCAGGTCATTCACCCCTCCACTTT.

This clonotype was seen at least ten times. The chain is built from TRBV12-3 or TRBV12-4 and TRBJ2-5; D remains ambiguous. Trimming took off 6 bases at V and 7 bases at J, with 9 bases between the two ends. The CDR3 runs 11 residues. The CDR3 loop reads CASSRLGTQYF. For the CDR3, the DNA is TGTGCCAGCAGCCGGCTGGGGACCCAGTACTTC.

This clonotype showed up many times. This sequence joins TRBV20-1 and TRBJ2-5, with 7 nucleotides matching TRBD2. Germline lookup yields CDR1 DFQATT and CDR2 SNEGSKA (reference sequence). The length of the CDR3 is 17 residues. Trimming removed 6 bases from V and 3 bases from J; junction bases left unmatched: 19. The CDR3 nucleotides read TGCAGTGCCTACGTACTCGGGGGGATGGGGTTAAAAGAGACCCAGTACTTC. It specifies CSAYVLGGMGLKETQYF.

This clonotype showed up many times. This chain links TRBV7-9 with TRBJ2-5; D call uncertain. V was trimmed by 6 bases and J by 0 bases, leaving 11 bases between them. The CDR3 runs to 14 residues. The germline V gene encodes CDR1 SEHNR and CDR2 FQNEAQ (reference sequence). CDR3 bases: TGTGCCAGCAGACCCCCCGAGTACCAAGAGACCCAGTACTTC. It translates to CASRPPEYQETQYF. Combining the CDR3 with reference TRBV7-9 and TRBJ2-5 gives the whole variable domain DTGVSQNPRHKITKRGQNVTFRCDPISEHNRLYWYRQTLGQGPEFLTYFQNEAQLEKSRLLSDRFSAERPKGSFSTLEIQRTEQGDSAMYLCASRPPEYQETQYFGPGTRLLVL.

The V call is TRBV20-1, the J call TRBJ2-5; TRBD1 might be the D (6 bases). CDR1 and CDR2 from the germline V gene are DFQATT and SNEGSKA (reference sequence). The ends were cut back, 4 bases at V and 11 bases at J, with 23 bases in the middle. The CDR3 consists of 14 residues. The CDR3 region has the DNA TGCAGTGCTAAGCCACAGGGTCGCACAGATACGCAGTACTTC. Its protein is CSAKPQGRTDTQYF.

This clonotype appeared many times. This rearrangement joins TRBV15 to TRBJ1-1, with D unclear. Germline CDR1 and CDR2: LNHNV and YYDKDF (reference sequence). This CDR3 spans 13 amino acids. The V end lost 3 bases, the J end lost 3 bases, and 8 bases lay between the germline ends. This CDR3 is CATSSGLYTEAFF. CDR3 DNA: TGTGCCACCAGCAGTGGACTTTACACTGAAGCTTTCTTT.

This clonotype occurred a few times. The CDR3 protein is CASRTRTGEKVETQYF. The DNA of the CDR3 is TGTGCCAGCAGAACCCGTACAGGGGAAAAGGTTGAGACCCAGTACTTC. The rearrangement joins TRBV11-2 to TRBJ2-5; 7 nucleotides line up with TRBD1. The J segment lost 5 bases and the V segment lost 6 bases, leaving 15 bases of the junction unmatched. CDR1 and CDR2 from the germline V gene are SGHAT and FQNNGV. The CDR3 spans 16 residues. Variable domain in full (rest from reference TRBV11-2 and TRBJ2-5): EAGVAQSPRYKIIEKRQSVAFWCNPISGHATLYWYQQILGQGPKLLIQFQNNGVVDDSQLPKDRFSAERLKGVDSTLKIQPAKLEDSAVYLCASRTRTGEKVETQYFGPGTRLLVL.

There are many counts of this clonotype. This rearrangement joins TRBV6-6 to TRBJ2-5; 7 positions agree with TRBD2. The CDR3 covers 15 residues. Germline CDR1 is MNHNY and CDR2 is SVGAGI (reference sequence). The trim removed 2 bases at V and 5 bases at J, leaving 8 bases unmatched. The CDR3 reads CASSYVAGVMETQYF. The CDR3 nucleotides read TGTGCCAGCAGTTACGTTGCGGGAGTGATGGAGACCCAGTACTTC.

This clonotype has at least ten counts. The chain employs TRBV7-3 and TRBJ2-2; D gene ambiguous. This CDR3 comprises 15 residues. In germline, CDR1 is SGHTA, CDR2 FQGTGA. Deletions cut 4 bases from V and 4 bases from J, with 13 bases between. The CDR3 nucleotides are TGTGCCAGCAGCTCCCCAGGTTTGGGCACCGGGGAGCTGTTTTTT. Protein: CASSSPGLGTGELFF.

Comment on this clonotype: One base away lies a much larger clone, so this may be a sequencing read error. Written as DNA, the CDR3 is TGTGCCAGCAGACCTCCGACAGCGCGCTACGAGCAGTACTTC. Amino acids: CASRPPTARYEQYF. The chain employs TRBV6-2 or TRBV6-3 and TRBJ2-7; possible D gene TRBD1, 5 bases. This CDR3 has 14 residues. Germline assignment: CDR1 MNHEY and CDR2 SVGEGT. Trimming took off 6 bases at V and 3 bases at J, with 15 bases between the two ends.

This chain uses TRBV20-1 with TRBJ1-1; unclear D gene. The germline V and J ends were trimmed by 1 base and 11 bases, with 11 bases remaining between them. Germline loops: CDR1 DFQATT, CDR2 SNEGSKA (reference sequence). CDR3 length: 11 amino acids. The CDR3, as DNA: TGCAGTGCTAGAGGGGGAAGTGGGGCTTTCTTT. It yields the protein CSARGGSGAFF.